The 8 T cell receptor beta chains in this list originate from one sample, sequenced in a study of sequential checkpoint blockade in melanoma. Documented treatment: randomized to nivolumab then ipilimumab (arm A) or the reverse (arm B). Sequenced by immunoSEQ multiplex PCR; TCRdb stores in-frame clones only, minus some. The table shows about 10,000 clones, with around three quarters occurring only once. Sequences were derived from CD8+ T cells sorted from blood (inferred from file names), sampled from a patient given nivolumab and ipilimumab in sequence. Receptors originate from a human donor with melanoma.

For the CDR3, the DNA is TGTGCCAGCAGCTCGAGGGCGGGGCCCTCCTACGAGCAGTACTTC. This encodes CASSSRAGPSYEQYF. The chain links TRBV9 to TRBJ2-7; D possibly corresponds to TRBD2 (6 bases). CDR1 and CDR2 from the germline V gene are SGDLS and YYNGEE. This CDR3 contains 15 residues. Trimming took 4 bases from V and 0 from J, leaving 14 bases between them.

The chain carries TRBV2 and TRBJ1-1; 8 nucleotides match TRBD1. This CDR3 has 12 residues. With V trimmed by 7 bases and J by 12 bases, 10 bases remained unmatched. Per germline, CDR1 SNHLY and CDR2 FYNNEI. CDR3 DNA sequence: TGTGCCAGCAACCAACCTCGGGACAGGCCTTTCTTT. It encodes CASNQPRDRPFF.

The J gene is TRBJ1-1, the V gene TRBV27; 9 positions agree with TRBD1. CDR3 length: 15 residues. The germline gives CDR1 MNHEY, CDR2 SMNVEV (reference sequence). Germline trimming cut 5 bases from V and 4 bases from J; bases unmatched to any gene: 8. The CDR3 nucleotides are TGTGCCAGCAGTACACCACAGGGGGCGAGCACTGAAGCTTTCTTT. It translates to CASSTPQGASTEAFF.

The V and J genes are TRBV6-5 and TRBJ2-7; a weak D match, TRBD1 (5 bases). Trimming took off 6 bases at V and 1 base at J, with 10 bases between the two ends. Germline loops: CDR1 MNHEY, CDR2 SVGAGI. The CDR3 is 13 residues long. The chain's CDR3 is CASSHKGSYEQYF. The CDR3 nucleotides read TGTGCCAGCAGCCACAAGGGGTCCTACGAGCAGTACTTC.

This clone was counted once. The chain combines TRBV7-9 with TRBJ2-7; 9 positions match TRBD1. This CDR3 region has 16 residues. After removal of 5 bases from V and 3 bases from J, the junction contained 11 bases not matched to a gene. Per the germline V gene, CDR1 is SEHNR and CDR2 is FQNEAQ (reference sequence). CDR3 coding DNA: TGTGCCAGCAGCCATCCCGGGACAGGGATCGGCTACGAGCAGTACTTC. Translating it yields CASSHPGTGIGYEQYF.

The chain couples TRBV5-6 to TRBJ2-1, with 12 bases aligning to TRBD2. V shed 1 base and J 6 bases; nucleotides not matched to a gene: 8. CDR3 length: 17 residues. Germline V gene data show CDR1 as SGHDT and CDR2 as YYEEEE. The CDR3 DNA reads TGTGCCAGCAGCTTGCTCCTAGCGGGAGGGCCTAGCAATGAGCAGTTCTTC. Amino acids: CASSLLLAGGPSNEQFF.

The CDR3 sequence: CASGLAQGAQYF. In DNA form, the CDR3 reads TGTGCTAGTGGTTTGGCACAGGGAGCCCAGTACTTC. The genes are TRBV12-5 and TRBJ2-5; maybe TRBD1 (6 bases). This CDR3 has 12 residues. V was cut by 1 base and J by 9 bases, with 9 bases left in between. The germline gives CDR1 LGHNT, CDR2 FRNRAP.

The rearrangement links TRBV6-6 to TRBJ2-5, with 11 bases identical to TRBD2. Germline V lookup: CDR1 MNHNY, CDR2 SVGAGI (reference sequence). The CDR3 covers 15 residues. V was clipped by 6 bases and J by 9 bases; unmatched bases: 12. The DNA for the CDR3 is TGTGCCAGCAGCTCCGGGACTAGCGGCCTCCTGGCCCAGTACTTC. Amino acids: CASSSGTSGLLAQYF.